The 28 T cell receptor beta chains below come from one sample, sequenced in a study of Graves' ophthalmopathy and Graves' hyperthyroidism. Beta-chain TCR CDR3 regions were amplified from RNA transcripts. The authors performed first-round RT-PCR with HTBI primers and then a second-round multiplex PCR. MiXCR, applied by TCRdb to the multiplex PCR reads, yields one record per CDR3 protein. The table includes around 1.1 million distinct CDR3 sequences, about 38% detected once. Sequenced: peripheral blood or thyroid tissue (not recorded which). The receptors originated from an adult man with Graves' hyperthyroidism.

This clonotype was observed many times. The chain joins TRBV14 to TRBJ1-1; 7 bases are shared with TRBD1. This CDR3 contains 14 residues. Germline CDR1 is SGHDN and CDR2 is FVKESK. With V trimmed by 4 bases and J by 5 bases, 7 bases remained unmatched. The CDR3 loop reads CASSRNRGGTEAFF. The CDR3 nucleotides read TGTGCCAGCAGCCGGAACAGGGGAGGAACTGAAGCTTTCTTT.

The V gene is TRBV20-1, the J gene TRBJ2-1; D gene uncertain. Trimming took 6 bases from V and 9 from J, leaving 15 bases between them. The CDR3 runs 12 residues. Looked up from germline, CDR1 is DFQATT and CDR2 is SNEGSKA (reference sequence). The CDR3 spells CSAQESVIEQFF. CDR3 bases: TGCAGTGCACAAGAGAGCGTAATTGAGCAGTTCTTC.

The J gene is TRBJ2-7, the V gene TRBV29-1; TRBD1 agrees at 9 bases. Germline loops: CDR1 SQVTM, CDR2 ANQGSEA. Losses at the gene ends were 7 bases for V and 2 bases for J; bases not matched to a gene: 12. The CDR3 is made up of 15 amino acids. The chain's CDR3 is CSGRPGQGLAYEQYF. The CDR3 DNA reads TGCAGCGGCCGTCCGGGACAGGGATTAGCCTACGAGCAGTACTTC.

The chain is built from TRBV9 and TRBJ2-7; D gene ambiguous. The V and J ends lost 4 bases and 0 bases respectively, with 11 bases between them. From germline, CDR1 is SGDLS and CDR2 YYNGEE. There are 14 residues in the CDR3. The CDR3 is CASSPGIRSYEQYF. The DNA of the CDR3 is TGTGCCAGCAGCCCAGGCATCCGCTCCTACGAGCAGTACTTC.

The chain uses TRBV10-3 and TRBJ2-7; TRBD2 matches at 8 bases. With V trimmed by 7 bases and J by 6 bases, 8 bases remained unmatched. CDR1 and CDR2 (germline): ENHRY, SYGVKD. There are 13 residues in the CDR3. The CDR3 region is CAINGASGLEQYF. DNA for the CDR3: TGTGCCATCAATGGGGCTAGCGGGCTCGAGCAGTACTTC.

About this clonotype itself: A much larger clonotype is one base distant, so this may be a read error. The chain combines TRBV25-1 with TRBJ2-5; possibly TRBD1 or TRBD2 for D (5 bases each). This CDR3 comprises 16 residues. CDR1 is MGHDK, CDR2 SYGVNS, per germline. The chain's CDR3 is CATSDRDPRGQETQYF. In nucleotides, the CDR3 is TGTGCCACCAGTGACCGGGACCCGAGAGGCCAAGAGACCCAGTACTTC.

The CDR3 reads CASSLETRTQPQHF. The CDR3 nucleotides read TGTGCCAGCAGCTTAGAAACCCGAACTCAGCCCCAGCATTTT. The chain couples TRBV25-1 to TRBJ1-5; no clear D. The CDR3 is made up of 14 amino acids. Germline lookup yields CDR1 MGHDK and CDR2 SYGVNS. The V end lost 6 bases, the J end lost 6 bases, and 15 bases lay between the germline ends.

This clonotype was seen only a few times. The V call is TRBV5-5, the J call TRBJ1-1; D uncertain. Trimming took 5 bases from V and 8 from J, leaving 13 bases between them. Germline V gene data show CDR1 as SGHKS and CDR2 as YYEKEE (reference sequence). The length of the CDR3 is 12 residues. The CDR3 nucleotides read TGTGCCAGCAGTTGGAGGGAACAGGAAGCTTTCTTT. Translated, it gives CASSWREQEAFF.

In this sample, this clonotype turned up many times. A much larger clone differs from this one at a single base, so this may be a read error. The rearrangement links TRBV16 to TRBJ1-5; D is unresolved. Germline V gives CDR1 KGHSY, CDR2 FQNENV. The CDR3 runs to 13 residues. V dropped 2 bases and J dropped 0 bases, with 2 bases sitting between them. CDR3 in DNA: TGTGCCAGCAGCCAAGCTAGCAATCAGCCCCAGCATTTT. It is translated as CASSQASNQPQHF.

Many counts were recorded for this clonotype. V is TRBV29-1 and J is TRBJ1-4, with D maybe TRBD1 (6 bases). The CDR3 length is 12 residues. The ends were cut back, 6 bases at V and 6 bases at J, with 11 bases in the middle. From germline, CDR1 is SQVTM and CDR2 ANQGSEA. As DNA, the CDR3 is TGCAGCGTGGGGGGCGGGGATGAAAAACTGTTTTTT. This gives the protein CSVGGGDEKLFF.

V usage is TRBV6-5 and J usage is TRBJ1-1; D not certain. The CDR3 is 12 residues long. V was shortened by 2 bases and J by 11 bases, with 12 bases between the two germline ends. Germline V gives CDR1 MNHEY, CDR2 SVGAGI. CDR3 protein: CASSYDGHTAFF. The DNA for the CDR3 is TGTGCCAGCAGTTACGACGGGCATACGGCTTTCTTT.

This clonotype was observed many times. The chain has TRBV7-4 and TRBJ1-1; 9 nucleotides agree with TRBD1. The germline gives CDR1 SGHVT, CDR2 SQSDAQ. CDR3 length equals 18 residues. V lost 0 bases to trimming and J lost 4 bases; unmatched junction nucleotides: 12. CDR3 sequence (DNA): TGTGCCAGCAGCTTAGCGGACCGGGACAGGGCTCGATCCACTGAAGCTTTCTTT. Protein product: CASSLADRDRARSTEAFF.

The chain uses TRBV7-2 and TRBJ1-1; no reliable D call. This CDR3 spans 14 amino acids. Germline CDR1 SGHTA, CDR2 FQGNSA. V was shortened by 7 bases and J by 0 bases, with 12 bases between the two germline ends. This chain's CDR3 is CASIQDGMNTEAFF. In DNA, the CDR3 is TGTGCCAGCATCCAGGACGGCATGAACACTGAAGCTTTCTTT.

Only a few counts were recorded for this clonotype. The V and J genes are TRBV7-9 and TRBJ2-7; tentative D call: TRBD1 (6 bases). V lost 6 bases and J lost 0, with 18 bases in between. This CDR3 region has 16 residues. CDR1 is SEHNR and CDR2 is FQNEAQ in the germline V gene (reference sequence). The CDR3 DNA reads TGTGCCAGCAGTCAAAGGGGAACAGGGAGCTCCTACGAGCAGTACTTC. It yields the protein CASSQRGTGSSYEQYF.

Comments on this clonotype: Just one base apart from a much larger clone, this may be a read error. This chain links TRBV10-3 with TRBJ1-6; tentative D call: TRBD1 (6 bases). CDR1 ENHRY and CDR2 SYGVKD come from the germline V gene. CDR3 length: 16 residues. This CDR3 reads CAVSELKNRVNSPLHF. CDR3 nucleotide sequence: TGTGCCGTCAGTGAGTTAAAAAACAGGGTGAATTCACCCCTCCACTTT.

The chain uses TRBV5-1 and TRBJ2-2, with D perhaps TRBD1 or TRBD2 (6 bases each). Trimming pared 0 bases from V and 5 bases from J, leaving 17 bases between. The CDR3 sequence is 17 residues long. CDR1 is SGHRS, CDR2 YFSETQ, per germline. CDR3: CASSLGQGTPWTGELFF. The CDR3 region has the DNA TGCGCCAGCAGCTTGGGGCAGGGGACTCCCTGGACCGGGGAGCTGTTTTTT. The entire variable domain, with the rest obtained from reference TRBV5-1 and TRBJ2-2, is as follows: KAGVTQTPRYLIKTRGQQVTLSCSPISGHRSVSWYQQTPGQGLQFLFEYFSETQRNKGNFPGRFSGRQFSNSRSEMNVSTLELGDSALYLCASSLGQGTPWTGELFFGEGSRLTVL.

In DNA, the CDR3 is TGTGCCAGCAGCCTTGGGCCTGGAAGGCACGAGCAGTACTTC. Translated: CASSLGPGRHEQYF. This chain connects TRBV14 to TRBJ2-7; D gene ambiguous. Trimming took 4 bases from V and 5 from J, leaving 15 bases between them. CDR1 and CDR2 from the germline V gene are SGHDN and FVKESK. The CDR3 contains 14 residues.

This clonotype came up many times. The V gene is TRBV20-1, the J gene TRBJ1-1, with D possibly TRBD1 on 5 matching bases. Between the trimmed V and J ends, which lost 4 bases and 2 bases, there was a span of 11 bases. The CDR3 extends over 13 amino acids. In germline, CDR1 is DFQATT, CDR2 SNEGSKA (reference sequence). The CDR3 protein is CSAKNQGNTEAFF. The CDR3 DNA follows: TGCAGTGCTAAGAACCAGGGTAACACTGAAGCTTTCTTT.

At least ten counts were recorded for this clonotype. The chain links TRBV9 to TRBJ1-4, with D perhaps TRBD1 (6 bases). The CDR3 is 17 amino acids. Looked up from germline, CDR1 is SGDLS and CDR2 is YYNGEE. Trimming stripped 3 bases from V and 8 bases from J, with 23 bases between. The CDR3 DNA reads as TGTGCCAGCAGCGGGATCGATGCGGGGGCGGTGTACGAAAAACTGTTTTTT. Protein sequence: CASSGIDAGAVYEKLFF.

The rearrangement joins TRBV7-9 to TRBJ2-7; D is uncertain. With 0 bases removed from V and 4 bases from J, the gap between germline ends came to 16 bases. Germline-derived CDR1 and CDR2 are SEHNR and FQNEAQ (reference sequence). The CDR3 covers 16 residues. In nucleotides, the CDR3 is TGTGCCAGCAGCTTAGCCTCGGGTCAGGCTCCTTACGAGCAGTACTTC. It yields the protein CASSLASGQAPYEQYF.

Ten or more counts support this clonotype. This sequence joins TRBV20-1 and TRBJ2-2; D is unresolved. V shed 3 bases and J shed 4 bases, with 9 bases lying between them. CDR3 length: 13 amino acids. Germline CDR1 DFQATT, CDR2 SNEGSKA (reference sequence). In DNA form, the CDR3 reads TGCAGTGCTAGTACTGCTAGCACCGGGGAGCTGTTTTTT. Translating gives CSASTASTGELFF.

The V gene is TRBV7-8, the J gene TRBJ2-7, with D perhaps matching TRBD2 (6 bases). The germline V gene encodes CDR1 SGHVS and CDR2 FQNEAQ. V lost 6 bases to trimming and J lost 4 bases, with 22 bases between them. The CDR3 is made up of 16 amino acids. Written as DNA, the CDR3 is TGTGCCAGCAGGATCTACCGGGACTCAGACCCGTACGAGCAGTACTTC. Its protein is CASRIYRDSDPYEQYF. The variable domain in full, completed from reference TRBV7-8 and TRBJ2-7, reads GAGVSQSPRYKVAKRGQDVALRCDPISGHVSLFWYQQALGQGPEFLTYFQNEAQLDKSGLPSDRFFAERPEGSVSTLKIQRTQQEDSAVYLCASRIYRDSDPYEQYFGPGTRLTVT.

Written as DNA, the CDR3 is TGTGCCAGCAGCTACCCGACAGGGGGAGAGACCCAGTACTTC. This sequence encodes CASSYPTGGETQYF. The chain recombines TRBV7-9 with TRBJ2-5, with 9 bases matching TRBD1. J gave up 4 bases and V 4 bases, and 4 bases lay outside the gene matches. This CDR3 is built from 14 residues. Germline V gene sequence: CDR1 SEHNR, CDR2 FQNEAQ (reference sequence).

This clonotype has a single count. The chain combines TRBV9 with TRBJ2-3; D is ambiguous. Trimming stripped 8 bases from V and 0 bases from J, with 10 bases between. The germline V gene has CDR1 SGDLS and CDR2 YYNGEE. CDR3 length equals 13 residues. CDR3 amino acids: CASGRASTDTQYF. Here the CDR3 DNA reads TGTGCCAGTGGCCGGGCTAGCACAGATACGCAGTATTTT.

V is TRBV10-3 and J is TRBJ2-7; no definite D call. The CDR3 is made up of 13 amino acids. From germline, CDR1 is ENHRY and CDR2 SYGVKD. Between the trimmed V and J ends, which lost 6 bases and 2 bases, there was a span of 11 bases. CDR3 amino acids: CAIRKTETYEQYF. CDR3 nucleotides: TGTGCCATCAGAAAGACCGAGACCTACGAGCAGTACTTC.

The chain recombines TRBV7-2 with TRBJ2-7; 11 nucleotides agree with TRBD1. This CDR3 comprises 22 residues. V was clipped by 1 base and J by 1 base; unmatched bases: 21. Germline values: CDR1 SGHTA, CDR2 FQGNSA. CDR3 sequence (DNA): TGTGCCAGCAGCTTAGGCGCGAGCGGGAGACGGCTCGGGACAGGGGGTTCCTACGAGCAGTACTTC. Translation: CASSLGASGRRLGTGGSYEQYF.

V gene TRBV29-1 combines with J gene TRBJ1-2; D perhaps matches TRBD1 (6 bases). The ends were cut back, 6 bases at V and 6 bases at J, with 11 bases in the middle. Germline-derived CDR1 and CDR2 are SQVTM and ANQGSEA. The CDR3 consists of 11 residues. For the CDR3, the DNA is TGCAGCGTCCTAAACAGGGATGGCTACACCTTC. Protein sequence: CSVLNRDGYTF.

The chain employs TRBV29-1 and TRBJ1-1; 9 bases are a match to TRBD1. The CDR3 sequence is 10 residues long. CDR1 is SQVTM and CDR2 is ANQGSEA in the germline V gene. The V and J ends lost 6 bases and 11 bases, in that order; junction bases with no gene match: 4. CDR3 sequence reads: CSVGQGSAFF. In DNA form, the CDR3 reads TGCAGCGTGGGACAGGGTTCGGCTTTCTTT.